The present entry profiles one TCR beta chain with its context. This record comes from a study of shared clonotypes between healthy human individuals. Repertoires were generated with immunoSEQ multiplex PCR, while TCRdb's copy carries only in-frame clones and drops some. The sample shows over 2 million clones, around 92% of them seen only once. The CDR3 is 15 residues long. Germline V gene sequence: CDR1 LNHDA, CDR2 SQIVND (reference sequence). Trimming left V 5 bases short and J 0 bases short, with 14 bases between. The sample was naive CD4+ T cells from PBMCs. Subset specified: CD45RA+ positively selected. The TCR was taken from a man between 18 and 35 years old in good health. Some clones in this sample may be carry-over from other donors' samples. The chain couples TRBV19 to TRBJ2-7; TRBD1 might be the D (6 bases). The CDR3 DNA sequence: TGTGCCAGTAGTCCCGGGACACTAAGCTCCTACGAGCAGTACTTC. This sequence encodes CASSPGTLSSYEQYF.